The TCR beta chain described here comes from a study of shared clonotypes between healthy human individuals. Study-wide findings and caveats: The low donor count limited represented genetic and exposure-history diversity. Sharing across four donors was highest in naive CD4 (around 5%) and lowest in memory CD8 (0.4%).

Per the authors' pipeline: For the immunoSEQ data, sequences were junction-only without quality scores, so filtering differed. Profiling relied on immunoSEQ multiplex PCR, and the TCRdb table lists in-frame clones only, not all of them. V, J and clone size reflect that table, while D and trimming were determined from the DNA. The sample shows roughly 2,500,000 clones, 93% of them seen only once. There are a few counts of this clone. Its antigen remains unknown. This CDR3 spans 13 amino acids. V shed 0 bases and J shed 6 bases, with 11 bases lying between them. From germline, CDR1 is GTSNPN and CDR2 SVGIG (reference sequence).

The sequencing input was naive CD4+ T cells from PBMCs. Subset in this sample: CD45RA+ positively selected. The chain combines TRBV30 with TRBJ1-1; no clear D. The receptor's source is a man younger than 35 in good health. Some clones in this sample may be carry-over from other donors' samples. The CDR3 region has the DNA TGTGCCTGGAGTGTAGCGGGTCGCGCTGAAGCTTTCTTT. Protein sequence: CAWSVAGRAEAFF.